This T cell receptor beta chain was captured by sequencing in a study of immune evolution from preneoplasia to lung adenocarcinoma (dated by TCRdb to the early 2020s). Regarding the study in general: The study used immune gene expression, TCR sequencing and multiplex immunofluorescence to profile the immune contexture of lung adenocarcinoma precursors and invasive adenocarcinoma. Resected precursor lesions (AAH, AIS, MIA) and invasive adenocarcinomas were compared against paired morphologically normal lung tissue. The sample size was set by how many specimens were available, not by a prior power calculation. Whole exome sequencing and methylation data from the same cohort of nodules were integrated with the immune data. The overall cohort comprised 40 to 55 patients with pulmonary nodules who underwent surgical resection. A total of fewer than 60 patients contributed TCR sequencing data. It was reported in the study that more than 85 samples were used for TCR sequencing. POLYSOLVER was used to infer Class I HLA alleles from exome data, while LOHHLA was used to detect allele-specific HLA loss.

The immunoSEQ hsTCRbeta Kit was used to sequence TCR beta CDR3 regions from DNA. On the study's bioinformatics: TCR sequencing data were analysed with the ImmunoSEQ Analyzer. T cell clonality was defined as 1 minus Pielou's evenness computed on productive rearrangements. The inverse Simpson index, applied to productive templates, was used to measure T cell diversity. T cell density was defined as TCR beta template counts normalized to usable DNA, with usable DNA estimated by amplifying and sequencing housekeeping genes. Two-sided Kruskal-Wallis tests were used to compare TCR metrics across histologic stages. TCRdb provides this immuneACCESS table in a form limited to in-frame rearrangements. Some clones are lacking; in checked studies, under half of them reflect an unresolved V gene, and why the rest are absent is not known. The V and J calls and the clone size are those of that table, but D and trimming were determined from the DNA. Recorded for this sample are roughly 4,600 clones; around four fifths of them occurred a single time. The ten largest clones take up about 20% of the sample.

What the work shows at the level of the full study, not this receptor alone: Because all patients came from Japan and China, whether the findings apply to Western populations was uncertain. Normal lung had the highest top T cell clone frequencies, and these frequencies appeared to fall progressively from AAH through AIS, MIA and invasive adenocarcinoma. The highest clonality was observed in normal lung, whereas higher T cell density and diversity but lower clonality appeared to be present in later-stage lesions. The findings reflected association rather than direct causation, and larger cohorts with long-term follow-up and longitudinal biopsies were considered necessary.

There are a few counts of this clone. Its recognized antigen is unknown. There are no base qualities to consult, and no much larger clone falls within one base. V is clipped by 2 bases and J by 2 bases, and the sequence between their germline boundaries is 8 bases long. CDR1 and CDR2, looked up from the germline V gene, are SGHAT and FQNNGV. There are 14 amino acids in the CDR3, from cysteine to phenylalanine inclusive. Of the read, only the CDR3 DNA is kept; its 42 bases are in frame from base 1. Patients underwent resection in Japan or China between about 2013 and 2018. Two lung cancer pathologists independently reviewed H&E slides to confirm the histologic diagnosis of every case. FFPE tissue was used for DNA isolation with the AllPrep DNA/RNA FFPE Kit.

The receptor was isolated from an older donor with lung adenocarcinoma. The rearrangement combines TRBV11-2 with TRBJ2-3; no confident D gene assignment can be made. Sequenced input: FFPE adjacent normal lung tissue. CDR3 loop: CASSLLGPTDTQYF. The sequenced DNA is TGTGCCAGCAGCTTATTGGGCCCCACAGATACGCAGTATTTT.